This TCR beta chain appears in the sequencing data of a study of shared clonotypes between healthy human individuals (dated by TCRdb to 2020 to 2021). Notes on the research overall: A couple of women and a few men aged 18 to 49 years were included in the cohort. For each donor, three plates each were used for CD4 naive and CD4 memory, two plates were used for CD8 naive, and one plate was used for CD8 memory. To estimate repertoire size and how much clonotype sharing occurs between individuals, the study deeply sequenced the blood TCR repertoires of several healthy adults. To increase sequencing depth and limit assay-specific biases, different laboratories used diverse techniques to prepare libraries and sequence TCR repertoires. Each donor's leukapheresis produced roughly between roughly 0.85 and 10 billion PBMCs. Overall study results and their limits: Sampling was restricted to blood, and TCR repertoires in tissue are likely to differ from TCR repertoires in blood. Across a few donors, approximately 4.9% of naive CD4, approximately 3.6% of naive CD8, under 2.5% of memory CD4, and approximately 0.4% of memory CD8 clonotypes were shared. Estimated clonotype richness was generally larger for naive than for memory subsets. Based on pairwise subsampling, the degree of clonotype sharing among donors was expected to be affected by sequencing depth. Because the study included a small number of donors, the genetic and exposure-history diversity represented was limited. Even with the large sequencing depth, rarefaction of the sorted-subset datasets indicated that sequencing was incomplete. Compared with non-shared clonotypes, clonotypes shared by all four sorted-subset donors had higher generation probabilities.

The germline V gene (reference sequence) yields SEHNR for CDR1 and FQNEAQ for CDR2. The V and J ends are trimmed by 5 bases and 0 bases, leaving 11 bases between them. From the cysteine up to the phenylalanine, the CDR3 has a length of 15 residues. Only the CDR3 DNA is retained, 45 bases long and in frame from the first base. CD8 naive samples were obtained by positive selection for CCR7 among CD45RO-negative cells, yielding a CD45RA+CCR7+ population from which TemRA cells were excluded. Donors were healthy HIV-negative adults with no recently reported acute infections or vaccinations. All donors were Caucasian adults living in Nashville, Tennessee, USA. Blood was collected by leukapheresis, and PBMCs were isolated by Ficoll-Histopaque density gradient centrifugation and then cryopreserved in liquid nitrogen vapor phase. Analytical flow cytometry was used to check the purity and quantity of each magnetically sorted T cell population. From each sorted fraction, genomic DNA was isolated and quantified by UV absorbance on a Nanodrop 2000c.

TCR CDR3 regions were amplified from genomic DNA by multiplex PCR using the deep immunoSEQ assay. Genomic DNA extracted from each cell subset was distributed evenly over all wells of several immunoSEQ 96-well plates, and each plate served as one replicate. For sorted subsets, approximately 210 ng of genomic DNA, equivalent to around 29,000 T cell genomes, went into each replicate PCR. Purified libraries were measured with a Qubit 3.0 fluorometer, size-checked on a Bioanalyzer 2100, and measured again with the KAPA Library Quantification kit. Each immunoSEQ 96-well plate was sequenced on its own single-read 150-cycle Illumina NextSeq 550 flow cell. The paper's data handling went like this. Because the immunoSEQ output included only junctional sequences and no quality scores, the filtering could not be the same as the filtering used for full-length reads. Sequences were annotated with PyIR, a Python wrapper for IgBLAST v1.9, and V/J genes and CDR3 were assigned using IMGT germline references. Reads were removed for weak V/J assignments (E-value above 1e-6), missing CDR3, stop codons, out-of-frame junctions, or ambiguous translated residues. V3J clonotypes were defined by identical inferred V gene, J gene, and CDR3 amino acid sequence. The percentage overlap between two repertoires was calculated by dividing the number of shared unique clonotypes by the size of the smaller repertoire. Repertoire richness was assessed with RTK rarefaction, the Chao1 estimator, and Recon v2.1 estimates of unobserved clonotypes. For all TCRbeta clonotypes obtained by the gDNA method from four donors, generation probabilities were computed with OLGA. What TCRdb holds here is the immuneACCESS table cut down to in-frame rearrangements. Part of the clones is not present; checked against another copy, under half of the missing clones reflect an unresolved V gene, and the others are unexplained. For V, J and clone size, that table is used; D and trimming come from the DNA. Across this sample there are under 2,000,000 clones, with over 85% seen only once. The top ten clones comprise under 1.5% of the sample.

With regard to this clone: What antigen it recognizes has not been identified. No clone much larger than this one lies a single base away; base qualities are absent.

This receptor was identified in a man aged 18 to 30 in good health. The sequence links TRBV7-9 to TRBJ2-1, with the D gene uncertain. Source material: naive CD8+ T cells sorted from blood. What the cell subset or site label conveys for this sample: CD45RA+CCR7+. The nucleotides are TGTGCCAGCAGCCCTAGTACGGGCTCCTACAATGAGCAGTTCTTC. Its coded protein is CASSPSTGSYNEQFF.